This entry lists 32 T cell receptor beta chains sequenced from one sample in a study of Tregs in tolerant kidney transplant recipients. Recipients received nonmyeloablative bone marrow transplants from related graft donors, with transient mixed chimerism. Sequencing used immunoSEQ multiplex PCR; TCRdb keeps in-frame clones, though not all of them. The table for this sample gives approximately 30,000 clones. The sample in question was CD4+ T cells from blood (PBMCs), obtained 24 months after the transplant. The receptors stem from a human patient who received a combined kidney and bone marrow transplant. A subset of T cells may come from the graft donor.

A word on this clone: The CDR3 is cut off 3 residues early in the read; its end comes from the germline J gene. The rearrangement links TRBV24-1 to TRBJ2-4, with 7 positions matching TRBD1. CDR1 is KGHDR, CDR2 SFDVKD, per germline. This CDR3 is built from 14 residues. The DNA read from the CDR3 is TGTGCCACCAGTGATGAGGGACAGTACAGAGAT. Its translation is CATSDEGQYRD. The CDR3 in full is CATSDEGQYRDQYF.

With regard to this clone: With the read ending 3 residues before the CDR3 end, the germline J gene is used to fill in that end. The chain employs TRBV12-3 or TRBV12-4 and TRBJ1-4; a weak D match, TRBD1 (6 bases). V gave up 5 bases and J gave up 7 bases, with 11 bases separating them. The CDR3 length is 13 residues. The DNA read from the CDR3 is TGTGCCAGCAGTCAACAGGGAGGTGAAAAA. Its protein product is CASSQQGGEK. The full CDR3 protein is CASSQQGGEKLFF.

About this clone: The read terminates 3 residues ahead of where the CDR3 ends, so the germline J gene completes it. This sequence joins TRBV5-1 and TRBJ1-5; perhaps TRBD1 as D (6 bases). Germline assignment: CDR1 SGHRS and CDR2 YFSETQ. There are 14 residues in the CDR3. V was shortened by 0 bases and J by 8 bases, with 12 bases between the two germline ends. The chain's CDR3 is CASSLGGGGEPQHF. The sequenced CDR3 bases are TGCGCCAGCAGCTTGGGAGGGGGAGGGGAGCCC.

A word on this clone: The CDR3 is cut off 3 residues early in the read; its end comes from the germline J gene. The chain employs TRBV14 and TRBJ1-6; tentative D call: TRBD1 (5 bases). The CDR3 covers 19 residues. V was trimmed by 0 bases and J by 0 bases, leaving 15 bases between them. Germline-derived CDR1 and CDR2 are SGHDN and FVKESK. Partial CDR3 DNA: TGTGCCAGCAGCCAAGATGGAACAGGAAGGAGCTCCTATAATTCACCC. Translation gives CASSQDGTGRSSYNSP. The entire CDR3 protein is CASSQDGTGRSSYNSPLHF.

Comments on this clone: The read halts 3 residues ahead of the CDR3 end, with the missing end drawn from the germline J gene. J is TRBJ2-5 and V is TRBV7-6; 8 bases match TRBD2. The CDR3 runs to 16 residues. With V trimmed by 1 base and J by 1 base, 5 bases remained unmatched. CDR1 SGHVS and CDR2 FNYEAQ come from the germline V gene. The CDR3 here is CASSLVAGGSQETQYF. The DNA read from the CDR3 is TGTGCCAGCAGCTTAGTGGCGGGAGGCAGCCAAGAGACC. The full variable domain, in which reference TRBV7-6 and TRBJ2-5 provide the parts outside the CDR3, is GAGVSQSPRYKVTKRGQDVALRCDPISGHVSLYWYRQALGQGPEFLTYFNYEAQQDKSGLPNDRFSAERPEGSISTLTIQRTEQRDSAMYRCASSLVAGGSQETQYFGPGTRLLVL.

As for this clone: The CDR3 extends 3 residues past the end of the read, so its final part is completed from the germline J gene. The chain recombines TRBV7-9 with TRBJ1-3; no definite D call. CDR1 is SEHNR, CDR2 FQNEAQ, per germline (reference sequence). Trimming shortened V by 1 base and J by 0 bases, and 7 bases separated the two germline ends. This CDR3 comprises 15 residues. CDR3 bases read: TGTGCCAGCAGCTTAGATTTGCGCTCTGGAAACACC. It encodes CASSLDLRSGNT. The whole CDR3 sequence is CASSLDLRSGNTIYF.

Worth noting for this clone: The read terminates 3 residues before the CDR3 end, so the remaining end is supplied by the germline J gene. V gene TRBV18 combines with J gene TRBJ2-5, with D possibly being TRBD2 (5 bases). V was cut by 3 bases and J by 1 base, with 9 bases left in between. Germline CDR1 and CDR2: KGHSH and LQKENI. The CDR3 runs to 14 residues. The CDR3 spells CASSPNGLQETQYF. Incomplete CDR3 DNA: TGTGCCAGCTCACCCAACGGACTCCAAGAGACC.

Of note for this clone: The read finishes 3 residues shy of the CDR3 end, and the germline J gene is used to complete it. The V call is TRBV7-2, the J call TRBJ2-7; weak D call: TRBD1 (6 bases). CDR1 and CDR2 (germline): SGHTA, FQGNSA. This CDR3 spans 13 amino acids. The V end lost 5 bases, the J end lost 2 bases, and 10 bases lay between the germline ends. CDR3 residues: CASSQDRTYEQYF. The CDR3 DNA, read in part, is TGTGCCAGCAGCCAGGACAGAACCTACGAG.

Comment on this clone: Read sequence stops 3 residues before the CDR3 end, and the germline J gene provides the missing end. This chain uses TRBV18 with TRBJ1-1, with 9 bases lining up with TRBD1. The CDR3 length is 14 residues. Germline CDR1 KGHSH, CDR2 LQKENI. Losses at the gene ends were 5 bases for V and 4 bases for J; bases not matched to a gene: 5. CDR3 DNA (partial): TGTGCCAGCTCATCGGGACAGGGAATCACTGAA. It encodes CASSSGQGITE. The full CDR3 is CASSSGQGITEAFF.

About this clone: The read is 3 residues too short to cover the CDR3 end, so that end is filled in from the germline J gene. The chain carries TRBV20-1 and TRBJ1-5; a possible D gene is TRBD1 (6 bases). Germline V gene sequence: CDR1 DFQATT, CDR2 SNEGSKA (reference sequence). This CDR3 is 18 amino acids long. Trimming removed 2 bases from V and 5 bases from J, with 25 bases in between. The CDR3 spells CSARRSLGTGTNYQPQHF. CDR3 DNA, as far as it was read: TGCAGTGCTAGAAGGTCCTTAGGCACAGGGACGAATTATCAGCCC.

The CDR3 spells CASRNRGHGTDTQYF. The sequenced CDR3 bases are TGTGCCAGTAGGAACAGGGGGCACGGCACAGATACG. The chain is built from TRBV19 and TRBJ2-3, with 9 bases aligning to TRBD1. The sequenced fragment ends 3 residues before the CDR3 boundary, so the rest is inferred from the germline J gene. Germline V gives CDR1 LNHDA, CDR2 SQIVND (reference sequence). The CDR3 has 15 amino acids. J lost 1 base, V lost 6 bases, and 5 bases had no gene match.

A word on this clone: The read finishes 3 residues shy of the CDR3 end, and the germline J gene is used to complete it. The chain employs TRBV20-1 and TRBJ2-1; D is undetermined. The CDR3 loop spans 13 amino acids. Germline CDR1 DFQATT, CDR2 SNEGSKA (reference sequence). CDR3 protein: CSTNARVYNEQFF. The DNA read from the CDR3 is TGCAGCACCAACGCTAGAGTATACAATGAG.

Remarks on this clone: The CDR3 end is not reached by the read, which stops 3 residues before it; the germline J gene fills it in. The V call is TRBV19, the J call TRBJ2-1, with D possibly matching TRBD1 (6 bases). V lost 7 bases, J lost 2 bases, and 9 bases lay in between. The germline V gene encodes CDR1 LNHDA and CDR2 SQIVND (reference sequence). The CDR3 is 13 residues long. CDR3 DNA, as far as it was read: TGTGCCAGTACGGGGACAACCTACAATGAG. This codes for CASTGTTYNE. The full CDR3 reads CASTGTTYNEQFF.

Worth noting for this clone: Sequencing ends 3 residues short of the CDR3 end; the germline J gene provides the rest. The rearrangement links TRBV30 to TRBJ2-7; tentatively, D is TRBD1 (6 bases). The germline CDR1 and CDR2 sequences are GTSNPN and SVGIG (reference sequence). The ends were cut back, 4 bases at V and 3 bases at J, with 13 bases in the middle. The CDR3 totals 13 residues. CDR3 DNA (partial): TGTGCCTGGACAGGGGCGAAGGTCTACGAG. Translating gives CAWTGAKVYE. The complete CDR3 protein is CAWTGAKVYEQYF.

Notes on this clone: Read data end 3 residues before the CDR3 end; the end is taken from the germline J gene. The rearrangement uses TRBV18 and TRBJ2-7; D is possibly TRBD2 (5 bases). V dropped 3 bases and J dropped 1 base, with 13 bases sitting between them. This CDR3 has 15 residues. The germline V gene has CDR1 KGHSH and CDR2 LQKENI. The DNA read from the CDR3 is TGTGCCAGCTCACCGGGGAGCGGAGTATCCTACGAG. It is translated as CASSPGSGVSYE. The whole CDR3 region reads CASSPGSGVSYEQYF.

Concerning this clone itself: The CDR3 extends 3 residues past the end of the read, so its final part is completed from the germline J gene. The chain couples TRBV18 to TRBJ2-7; the match to TRBD1 covers 7 bases. The ends lost 4 bases at V and 2 bases at J; junction bases unmatched: 5. Germline lookup yields CDR1 KGHSH and CDR2 LQKENI. This CDR3 has 14 amino acids. CDR3 DNA, as far as it was read: TGTGCCAGCTCACTTGGACAGGAGCCCTACGAG. Translated, it gives CASSLGQEPYE. The whole CDR3 protein is CASSLGQEPYEQYF.

With regard to this clone: The CDR3 extends 3 residues past the end of the read, so its final part is completed from the germline J gene. The chain combines TRBV12-5 with TRBJ2-7; tentatively, D is TRBD1 (6 bases). The CDR3 extends over 11 amino acids. V shed 9 bases and J shed 3 bases, with 9 bases lying between them. The germline V gene has CDR1 LGHNT and CDR2 FRNRAP. CDR3 residues: CASSRGYEQYF. Partial CDR3 DNA: TGTGCTAGCTCCAGGGGCTACGAG.

As regards this clone: The observed sequence ends 3 residues before the CDR3 terminus, with the missing tail filled in from the germline J gene. This chain links TRBV2 with TRBJ2-1; 7 positions agree with TRBD1. Germline V gene data show CDR1 as SNHLY and CDR2 as FYNNEI. V gave up 6 bases and J gave up 9 bases; unmatched junction bases: 14. The CDR3 length is 15 residues. The CDR3 protein is CASSLSKGAFPEQFF. The part of the CDR3 DNA that was read is TGTGCCAGCAGCCTATCGAAGGGGGCTTTTCCTGAG.

Turning to this clone: The CDR3 goes on 3 residues after the read ends, and that part is filled in from the germline J gene. This chain uses TRBV11-1 with TRBJ2-1; perhaps TRBD1 as D (5 bases). The CDR3 runs 14 residues. Deletions cut 1 base from V and 7 bases from J, with 11 bases between. The germline CDR1 and CDR2 sequences are SGHAT and FQDESV (reference sequence). The sequenced CDR3 bases are TGTGCCAGCAGCTTAGAGGGGTCTAGGAATGAG. Translation: CASSLEGSRNE. The CDR3 in its entirety is CASSLEGSRNEQFF.

Concerning this clone itself: The missing CDR3 end, 3 residues past where the read stops, is filled in from the germline J gene. The gene calls are TRBV19 and TRBJ1-6; the D gene is possibly TRBD1 (6 bases). CDR1 and CDR2 from the germline V gene are LNHDA and SQIVND (reference sequence). The CDR3 contains 13 residues. Trimming removed 8 bases at V and 7 bases at J, with 12 bases between. The CDR3 reads CASEGHRNSPLHF. CDR3 DNA (partial): TGTGCCAGTGAGGGACATAGAAATTCACCC.

Of note for this clone: The missing CDR3 end, 3 residues past where the read stops, is filled in from the germline J gene. The V and J genes are TRBV11-3 and TRBJ2-1; TRBD2 is a possible D gene (5 bases). CDR3 size: 15 residues. V gave up 1 base and J gave up 7 bases, with 14 bases separating them. Germline CDR1 and CDR2: SGHNT and YENEEA. CDR3 residues: CASSLGTFLRNEQFF. The sequenced part of the CDR3 DNA is TGTGCCAGCAGCTTAGGGACTTTCCTTAGGAATGAG.

As to this clone: The CDR3 end is not reached by the read, which stops 3 residues before it; the germline J gene fills it in. The chain employs TRBV11-2 and TRBJ2-7, with no clear D. Trimming removed 5 bases from V and 0 bases from J, with 5 bases in between. Germline CDR1 is SGHAT and CDR2 is FQNNGV. The CDR3 totals 12 residues. CDR3 DNA, as far as it was read: TGTGCCAGCAGCCAGTCCTCCTACGAG. This sequence encodes CASSQSSYE. The whole CDR3 protein is CASSQSSYEQYF.

Notes on this clone: The read terminates 3 residues before the CDR3 end, so the remaining end is supplied by the germline J gene. The chain combines TRBV2 with TRBJ2-3; TRBD2 matches 9 bases. Trimming took 9 bases from V and 0 from J; bases not matched to a gene: 13. Germline V gives CDR1 SNHLY, CDR2 FYNNEI. The CDR3 extends over 17 amino acids. The CDR3 bases that were read are TGTGCCAGTAAACCTTTGAGTGGACTAGCGAGCACAGATACG. Residues: CASKPLSGLASTDT. The full-length CDR3 reads as CASKPLSGLASTDTQYF.

The sequenced part of the CDR3 DNA is TGTGCCACCTCCCCAGGGGCAGGTAGCACAGATACG. Its translation: CATSPGAGSTDT. The entire CDR3 protein reads CATSPGAGSTDTQYF. The chain joins TRBV2 to TRBJ2-3, with a weak D call TRBD1 (6 bases). The read falls 3 residues short of the CDR3 end, and the missing part is taken from the germline J gene. Germline-derived CDR1 and CDR2 are SNHLY and FYNNEI. Trimming left V 10 bases short and J 0 bases short, with 17 bases between. The CDR3 runs 15 residues.

Comments on this clone: From the germline J gene comes the end of the CDR3, since the read stops 3 residues before it. V usage is TRBV6-2 or TRBV6-3 and J usage is TRBJ2-1, with TRBD1 identical over 7 bases. CDR1 MNHEY and CDR2 SVGEGT come from the germline V gene. J gave up 8 bases and V 7 bases, and 5 bases lay outside the gene matches. The CDR3 covers 12 residues. Partial CDR3 DNA: TGTGCCAGCACCGACAGGGTCCATGAG. Its translation: CASTDRVHE. The whole CDR3 reads CASTDRVHEQFF.

A remark on this clone: Read data end 3 residues before the CDR3 end; the end is taken from the germline J gene. The chain recombines TRBV10-3 with TRBJ2-7; tentatively, D is TRBD1 (6 bases). Trimming shortened V by 2 bases and J by 3 bases, and 29 bases separated the two germline ends. The CDR3 runs 20 residues. Germline values: CDR1 ENHRY, CDR2 SYGVKD. The CDR3 is CAISEPTGSRVKGSYYEQYF. The DNA read from the CDR3 is TGTGCCATCAGTGAGCCTACAGGGAGTCGCGTTAAGGGTTCCTACTACGAG.

In terms of frequency, this clone is medium-sized. The observed sequence ends 3 residues before the CDR3 terminus, with the missing tail filled in from the germline J gene. V and J are TRBV28 and TRBJ2-2, with D possibly matching TRBD1 (7 bases). With 2 bases removed from V and 7 bases from J, the gap between germline ends came to 26 bases. This CDR3 contains 19 residues. Germline V gives CDR1 MDHEN, CDR2 SYDVKM. The covered CDR3 bases are TGTGCCAGCAGTTTAGGGGGGACAGATTTTTTCGGTGAGGTCGGGGAG. Protein sequence: CASSLGGTDFFGEVGE. The CDR3 reads in full as CASSLGGTDFFGEVGELFF. The whole variable domain, filled in from reference TRBV28 and TRBJ2-2, reads DVKVTQSSRYLVKRTGEKVFLECVQDMDHENMFWYRQDPGLGLRLIYFSYDVKMKEKGDIPEGYSVSREKKERFSLILESASTNQTSMYLCASSLGGTDFFGEVGELFFGEGSRLTVL.

Comment on this clone: The CDR3 end lies 3 residues beyond the end of the read and is filled in from the germline J gene. The V call is TRBV2, the J call TRBJ2-1; TRBD2 aligns across 10 bases. This CDR3 comprises 14 residues. Trimming took 4 bases from V and 7 from J; bases not matched to a gene: 4. Looked up from germline, CDR1 is SNHLY and CDR2 is FYNNEI. CDR3 protein: CASSGTSGANEQFF. The sequenced part of the CDR3 DNA is TGTGCCAGCAGTGGGACTAGCGGAGCAAATGAG.

About this clone: The read comes to an end 3 residues before the CDR3 does, leaving the germline J gene to fill in the end. The chain joins TRBV18 to TRBJ2-7; TRBD1 might be the D (6 bases). Looked up from germline, CDR1 is KGHSH and CDR2 is LQKENI. This CDR3 spans 14 amino acids. Trimming pared 5 bases from V and 1 base from J, leaving 12 bases between. CDR3 sequence reads: CASSASGQSYEQYF. The covered CDR3 bases are TGTGCCAGCTCAGCGTCAGGACAGTCCTACGAG.

CDR3 sequence reads: CASSEGGRGTLATGELFF. CDR3 DNA (partial): TGTGCCAGCAGTGAAGGGGGGAGAGGGACTCTAGCGACGGGGGAG. The gene calls are TRBV2 and TRBJ2-2, with a possible D match to TRBD2 (6 bases). The read comes to an end 3 residues before the CDR3 does, leaving the germline J gene to fill in the end. V was clipped by 1 base and J by 8 bases, with 23 bases between them. The CDR3 contains 18 residues. Germline V gene data show CDR1 as SNHLY and CDR2 as FYNNEI.

CDR3 DNA, as far as it was read: TGTGCCAGCAGCTCAAACCTAGTCACAGATACG. Protein sequence: CASSSNLVTDT. The CDR3 as a whole reads CASSSNLVTDTQYF. The genes are TRBV7-3 and TRBJ2-3, with no clear D. The sequence runs out 3 residues before the end of the CDR3; the remainder is reconstructed from the germline J gene. This CDR3 region has 14 residues. The germline CDR1 and CDR2 sequences are SGHTA and FQGTGA. V was cut by 4 bases and J by 2 bases, with 10 bases left in between.

Notes on this clone: The read halts 3 residues ahead of the CDR3 end, with the missing end drawn from the germline J gene. V and J are TRBV10-3 and TRBJ2-1, with 8 bases aligning to TRBD2. This CDR3 contains 12 residues. The ends lost 6 bases at V and 7 bases at J; junction bases unmatched: 2. Germline V gene data show CDR1 as ENHRY and CDR2 as SYGVKD. CDR3 sequence: CAISGRGNEQFF. The sequenced CDR3 bases are TGTGCCATCAGCGGGAGGGGTAATGAG.